This entry lists 5 T cell receptor beta chains sequenced from one sample in a study of blood T cell repertoires in COVID-19. Here immunoSEQ multiplex PCR was the method, and the copy in TCRdb shows in-frame clones only, minus some. The sample lists 40,000 to 60,000 clones; 55% to 70% were seen once. Sequencing input: peripheral blood. Receptors originate from a woman aged 70-85 years with acute or convalescent COVID-19.

This clone is a singleton in its sample. The V call is TRBV4-2, the J call TRBJ1-2; TRBD1 is a possible D gene (5 bases). Germline V gene sequence: CDR1 LGHNA, CDR2 YNFKEQ. CDR3 length: 13 residues. V was shortened by 1 base and J by 6 bases, with 9 bases between the two germline ends. The CDR3 loop is CASSQGPGDGYTF. The DNA for the CDR3 is TGTGCCAGCAGCCAAGGGCCGGGGGATGGCTACACCTTC.

The chain is built from TRBV11-2 and TRBJ2-2; 7 bases map to TRBD1. Trimming took 5 bases from V and 5 from J; bases not matched to a gene: 11. Germline V gene lookup returns CDR1 SGHAT and CDR2 FQNNGV. This CDR3 region has 16 residues. The CDR3 spells CASSNRGRVRTGELFF. Written as DNA, the CDR3 is TGTGCCAGCAGCAACAGGGGCCGCGTAAGGACCGGGGAGCTGTTTTTT.

The CDR3 coding sequence is TGTGCCAGCAGCCCGGCGGGAAGCTCCTATAATTCACCCCTCCACTTT. Amino acid sequence: CASSPAGSSYNSPLHF. The rearrangement joins TRBV11-2 to TRBJ1-6; no clear D. Trimming took off 5 bases at V and 0 bases at J, with 11 bases between the two ends. CDR1 and CDR2 from the germline V gene are SGHAT and FQNNGV. The CDR3 is made up of 16 amino acids. Based on the CDR3 plus reference TRBV11-2 and TRBJ1-6, the full variable domain is EAGVAQSPRYKIIEKRQSVAFWCNPISGHATLYWYQQILGQGPKLLIQFQNNGVVDDSQLPKDRFSAERLKGVDSTLKIQPAKLEDSAVYLCASSPAGSSYNSPLHFGNGTRLTVT.

This clone was observed a few times. CDR3 nucleotides: TGTGCCAGCAGCAGACAGGGTCCGGACAATGAGCAGTTCTTC. The encoded protein is CASSRQGPDNEQFF. The J gene is TRBJ2-1, the V gene TRBV5-4; 7 nucleotides align to TRBD1. Germline trimming cut 4 bases from V and 5 bases from J; bases unmatched to any gene: 6. CDR3 size: 14 residues. Germline values: CDR1 SGHNT, CDR2 YYREEE (reference sequence).

The chain uses TRBV7-3 and TRBJ2-2, with 8 bases fitting TRBD1. CDR1 SGHTA and CDR2 FQGTGA come from the germline V gene. V was pared by 5 bases and J by 6 bases, with 5 bases of the junction left unmatched. The CDR3 runs to 14 residues. The CDR3 DNA is TGTGCCAGCAGCGAAGCGACAGGGGCCGGGGAGCTGTTTTTT. Amino acid sequence: CASSEATGAGELFF.